This TCR beta chain was documented in a study of T cells in Graves' hyperthyroidism and ophthalmopathy. The CDR3 covers 15 residues. Trimming removed 4 bases at V and 4 bases at J, with 14 bases between. Germline lookup yields CDR1 SGHAT and CDR2 FQNNGV. TCR beta CDR3 sequences were amplified from RNA transcripts. The HTBI set primed first-round TCR CDR3 RT-PCR. From the multiplex PCR reads, TCRdb called clonotypes with MiXCR, one entry per CDR3 protein. The sample yields hundreds of thousands of distinct CDR3 sequences, 12% to 15% seen once. The chain has TRBV11-2 and TRBJ2-1, with a possible D match to TRBD2 (6 bases). Sample: blood. The clonotype comes from a woman between 40 and 50 years old with Graves' hyperthyroidism. CDR3 nucleotides: TGTGCCAGCAGCTCCCTGGCGGGACTTTACAATGAGCAGTTCTTC. This sequence encodes CASSSLAGLYNEQFF.